Listed below are T cell receptor beta chains from one sample, sequenced in a study of early T cells in non-severe SARS-CoV-2 infection. TCRdb re-called the 5' RACE reads through MiXCR, storing one row per CDR3 protein. The repertoire holds around 26,000 distinct CDR3 sequences, with around 4% as singletons. Sequencing used whole blood. The source is an adult who was a healthcare worker with PCR-confirmed SARS-CoV-2 infection or an uninfected control (not recorded which). The CDR3 runs from the conserved cysteine through the conserved F or W. Fields, in order: V gene, J gene, clone size, CDR3 protein. Size is stated for part of the rows, as once, few or many counts, or as a class when the clone is expanded.

v_gene: TRBV10-3; j_gene: TRBJ2-2; abundance: many; CDR3aa: CAIRAAGGELFF
v_gene: TRBV4-2; j_gene: TRBJ1-4; abundance: many; CDR3aa: CASSQEHGNEKLFF
v_gene: TRBV24-1; j_gene: TRBJ2-1; abundance: many; CDR3aa: CATSDYRGNEQFF
v_gene: TRBV4-3; j_gene: TRBJ1-6; abundance: .; CDR3aa: CASSQEGARGNSPLHF
v_gene: TRBV12-3/TRBV12-4; j_gene: TRBJ2-3; abundance: many; CDR3aa: CASSFPEDTQYF
v_gene: TRBV5-1; j_gene: TRBJ2-7; abundance: many; CDR3aa: CASSLGDTKTYEQYF
v_gene: TRBV4-1; j_gene: TRBJ2-1; abundance: .; CDR3aa: CASSQVDMGLANYNEQFF
v_gene: TRBV7-9; j_gene: TRBJ2-1; abundance: many; CDR3aa: CASSSYPGPRSFSYNEQFF
v_gene: TRBV7-2; j_gene: TRBJ2-3; abundance: many; CDR3aa: CASSFQSGTSTDTQYF
v_gene: TRBV4-3; j_gene: TRBJ1-1; abundance: many; CDR3aa: CASSSQGAKEAFF
v_gene: TRBV19; j_gene: TRBJ2-7; abundance: many; CDR3aa: CASRDRGREQYF
v_gene: TRBV5-4; j_gene: TRBJ1-1; abundance: many; CDR3aa: CASSLPGLEAFF
v_gene: TRBV4-1; j_gene: TRBJ2-2; abundance: many; CDR3aa: CASSQTSGSVRELFF
v_gene: TRBV27; j_gene: TRBJ2-1; abundance: many; CDR3aa: CASSLGPNNEQFF
v_gene: TRBV7-2; j_gene: TRBJ2-6; abundance: many; CDR3aa: CAGGTSGANVLTF
v_gene: TRBV27; j_gene: TRBJ2-6; abundance: many; CDR3aa: CASRAAGANVLTF
v_gene: TRBV7-9; j_gene: TRBJ1-1; abundance: many; CDR3aa: CASTPTVNTEAFF
v_gene: TRBV16; j_gene: TRBJ2-2; abundance: .; CDR3aa: CASSQSRVAGELFF
v_gene: TRBV20-1; j_gene: TRBJ2-3; abundance: few; CDR3aa: CSALNDRSGTDTQYF
v_gene: TRBV28; j_gene: TRBJ1-5; abundance: few; CDR3aa: CASSTRTGRNQPQHF
v_gene: TRBV4-3; j_gene: TRBJ1-3; abundance: many; CDR3aa: CASSQDGAGSGNTIYF
v_gene: TRBV5-6; j_gene: TRBJ2-3; abundance: .; CDR3aa: CASSLGQHTDTQYF
v_gene: TRBV27; j_gene: TRBJ1-5; abundance: many; CDR3aa: CASSPGGNSNQPQHF
v_gene: TRBV15; j_gene: TRBJ1-1; abundance: many; CDR3aa: CATSRKATGGGGEAFF
v_gene: TRBV9; j_gene: TRBJ2-1; abundance: many; CDR3aa: CASSVGGNSYNEQFF
v_gene: TRBV7-6; j_gene: TRBJ2-1; abundance: many; CDR3aa: CASSFVAAISAEQFF
v_gene: TRBV14; j_gene: TRBJ2-1; abundance: .; CDR3aa: CASSQDGGRGIYNEQFF
v_gene: TRBV20-1; j_gene: TRBJ2-2; abundance: many; CDR3aa: CSAPLATGELFF
v_gene: TRBV19; j_gene: TRBJ2-7; abundance: few; CDR3aa: CASSIDRASSGYEQYF
v_gene: TRBV20-1; j_gene: TRBJ1-5; abundance: few; CDR3aa: CSARVTGDNNQPQHF
v_gene: TRBV15; j_gene: TRBJ1-5; abundance: many; CDR3aa: CATSRVNQPQHF
v_gene: TRBV7-8; j_gene: TRBJ2-2; abundance: many; CDR3aa: CASSWTSLNTGELFF
v_gene: TRBV7-9; j_gene: TRBJ2-1; abundance: many; CDR3aa: CASSLGHPPNEQFF
v_gene: TRBV12-3/TRBV12-4; j_gene: TRBJ2-5; abundance: many; CDR3aa: CASRRYRGHQETQYF
v_gene: TRBV6-5; j_gene: TRBJ2-3; abundance: many; CDR3aa: CASSRGLAGGADTQYF
v_gene: TRBV18; j_gene: TRBJ2-3; abundance: many; CDR3aa: CASSPGTDTDTQYF
v_gene: TRBV12-3/TRBV12-4; j_gene: TRBJ1-1; abundance: many; CDR3aa: CASRLAGVTEAFF
v_gene: TRBV27; j_gene: TRBJ2-1; abundance: many; CDR3aa: CASSVGPYGYNEQFF
v_gene: TRBV20-1; j_gene: TRBJ1-2; abundance: many; CDR3aa: CSARPPQGYGYTF
v_gene: TRBV20-1; j_gene: TRBJ2-2; abundance: many; CDR3aa: CSALRGQGSNGELFF
v_gene: TRBV28; j_gene: TRBJ1-4; abundance: few; CDR3aa: CASSRDREGEKLFF
v_gene: TRBV6-5; j_gene: TRBJ2-7; abundance: many; CDR3aa: CASSYSYSNRYEQYF
v_gene: TRBV6-6; j_gene: TRBJ2-5; abundance: many; CDR3aa: CASSYRETQYF
v_gene: TRBV14; j_gene: TRBJ2-5; abundance: many; CDR3aa: CASSQDFFGTHQETQYF
v_gene: TRBV5-1; j_gene: TRBJ2-5; abundance: .; CDR3aa: CAGRTGTEETQYF
v_gene: TRBV20-1; j_gene: TRBJ1-1; abundance: .; CDR3aa: CSASGAVGVNEAFF
v_gene: TRBV7-9; j_gene: TRBJ2-1; abundance: .; CDR3aa: CASSSQGIGYEQFF
v_gene: TRBV5-1; j_gene: TRBJ2-1; abundance: many; CDR3aa: CASSLGLSTGAYNEQFF
v_gene: TRBV7-2; j_gene: TRBJ2-1; abundance: many; CDR3aa: CASTPPGTLEQFF
v_gene: TRBV5-5; j_gene: TRBJ1-1; abundance: many; CDR3aa: CASSLNGAAGEAFF
v_gene: TRBV18; j_gene: TRBJ1-1; abundance: many; CDR3aa: CASSPRAGSSSEAFF
v_gene: TRBV18; j_gene: TRBJ2-7; abundance: many; CDR3aa: CASSTGANQYEQYF
v_gene: TRBV28; j_gene: TRBJ1-1; abundance: many; CDR3aa: CASYDSGTEAFF
v_gene: TRBV7-3; j_gene: TRBJ2-1; abundance: many; CDR3aa: CASSKGTSGEEQFF
v_gene: TRBV4-2; j_gene: TRBJ2-1; abundance: many; CDR3aa: CASSQDRASEYEQFF
v_gene: TRBV7-2; j_gene: TRBJ2-5; abundance: many; CDR3aa: CASSLIAHQQETQYF
v_gene: TRBV19; j_gene: TRBJ1-1; abundance: few; CDR3aa: CASSRYGQGATEAFF
v_gene: TRBV2; j_gene: TRBJ2-6; abundance: many; CDR3aa: CASSLTGSGANVLTF